This entry lists 27 T cell receptor beta chains sequenced from one sample in a study of response to subunit inactivated influenza vaccine. MiXCR, applied by TCRdb to the RT-PCR reads, yields one record per CDR3 protein. The sample records about 530,000 distinct CDR3 sequences, approximately 12% being singletons. The material sequenced was PBMCs from blood, taken on the day of vaccination. These receptors all come from a man aged 45-65 years who received an inactivated influenza vaccine.

This clonotype has a count of ten or more. The chain joins TRBV28 to TRBJ1-6; D may be TRBD1 (6 bases). CDR3 size: 12 residues. Trimming left V 4 bases short and J 9 bases short, with 7 bases between. Germline CDR1 reads MDHEN; CDR2 reads SYDVKM. The CDR3 region is CASSSGASPLHF. The CDR3 coding sequence is TGTGCCAGCAGTTCAGGGGCTTCACCCCTCCACTTT.

This clonotype occurred many times. This chain connects TRBV11-2 to TRBJ2-3; D remains ambiguous. The CDR3 loop spans 14 amino acids. V dropped 1 base and J dropped 4 bases, with 9 bases sitting between them. Germline V gives CDR1 SGHAT, CDR2 FQNNGV. DNA of the CDR3: TGTGCCAGCAGCTTAGCGTTAGCCTCAGATACGCAGTATTTT. Translated: CASSLALASDTQYF.

This clonotype came up many times. The chain links TRBV29-1 to TRBJ2-7, with D perhaps TRBD2 (5 bases). The CDR3 is 15 amino acids. The germline V and J ends were trimmed by 2 bases and 4 bases, with 18 bases remaining between them. CDR1 and CDR2 (germline): SQVTM, ANQGSEA. The CDR3 sequence: CSVEKGGSGMYEQYF. CDR3 in DNA: TGCAGCGTTGAAAAGGGCGGCTCGGGAATGTACGAGCAGTACTTC.

Only a few counts were recorded for this clonotype. The V gene is TRBV11-2, the J gene TRBJ2-3; 9 nucleotides agree with TRBD1. Germline trimming cut 7 bases from V and 3 bases from J; bases unmatched to any gene: 8. CDR3 length: 15 residues. Germline V gene data show CDR1 as SGHAT and CDR2 as FQNNGV. The CDR3 bases are TGTGCCAGCACCTGGGGACAGGGCAGGACAGATACGCAGTATTTT. This encodes CASTWGQGRTDTQYF.

The chain combines TRBV5-1 with TRBJ2-5; D uncertain. Germline CDR1 is SGHRS and CDR2 is YFSETQ. The V and J ends lost 0 bases and 1 base respectively, with 16 bases between them. CDR3 length: 17 amino acids. CDR3 nucleotide sequence: TGCGCCAGCAGCTTGGACGGCAACACAGCGATCCAAGAGACCCAGTACTTC. Its translation is CASSLDGNTAIQETQYF.

This clonotype was observed at least ten times. CDR3 bases: TGTGCCAGCAGTTACTCGGCGGGGGCATCCTACAATGAGCAGTTCTTC. This translates into CASSYSAGASYNEQFF. The gene calls are TRBV6-2 or TRBV6-3 and TRBJ2-1; perhaps TRBD2 as D (7 bases). The germline CDR1 and CDR2 sequences are MNHEY and SVGEGT. V shed 0 bases and J shed 1 base, with 10 bases lying between them. CDR3 length equals 16 residues.

Ten or more counts support this clonotype. The rearrangement joins TRBV7-2 to TRBJ2-7; tentative D call: TRBD2 (5 bases). Trimming took off 4 bases at V and 0 bases at J, with 10 bases between the two ends. From germline, CDR1 is SGHTA and CDR2 FQGNSA. The CDR3 consists of 14 residues. The CDR3 DNA is TGTGCCAGCAGCTCAGTAGGGAGCTCCTACGAGCAGTACTTC. Its protein is CASSSVGSSYEQYF.

About this clonotype: This may arise from a read error, as a much more abundant clone is one base away. The chain couples TRBV12-3 or TRBV12-4 to TRBJ2-5, with 10 bases identical to TRBD1. The trim removed 8 bases at V and 5 bases at J, leaving 8 bases unmatched. The CDR3 spans 14 residues. In DNA form, the CDR3 reads TGTGCCAGCGGAATCGGGACAGGGGTCGAGACCCAGTACTTC. The encoded protein is CASGIGTGVETQYF.

This chain connects TRBV20-1 to TRBJ2-1; D might be TRBD2 (5 bases). Between the trimmed V and J ends, which lost 0 bases and 6 bases, there was a span of 18 bases. CDR3 length equals 16 residues. Germline CDR1 is DFQATT and CDR2 is SNEGSKA (reference sequence). The DNA of the CDR3 is TGCAGTGCTAGAGATTTAGCTAGCTCGACCCTCAATGAGCAGTTCTTC. It translates to CSARDLASSTLNEQFF.

This clonotype has just a few counts. This chain connects TRBV6-1 to TRBJ1-4, with D tentatively TRBD1 (6 bases). Germline CDR1 and CDR2: MNHNS and SASEGT. V lost 6 bases and J lost 7, with 18 bases in between. The CDR3 sequence is 15 residues long. CDR3 DNA sequence: TGTGCCAGCAGAGCGGTGGGAGGGGGGCGTGAAAAACTGTTTTTT. It is translated as CASRAVGGGREKLFF.

This clonotype was recorded many times. The rearrangement uses TRBV12-3 or TRBV12-4 and TRBJ2-1, with 9 bases lining up with TRBD2. The CDR3 totals 12 residues. The ends lost 1 base at V and 14 bases at J; junction bases unmatched: 3. The CDR3 DNA reads TGTGCCAGCAGTTTAGGAGTAGCGGGAGAGTTCTTC. Its protein product is CASSLGVAGEFF.

Ten or more counts support this clonotype. The J gene is TRBJ2-5, the V gene TRBV28; TRBD2 matches 13 bases. V gave up 6 bases and J gave up 2 bases; unmatched junction bases: 6. In germline, CDR1 is MDHEN, CDR2 SYDVKM. This CDR3 is 16 amino acids long. The CDR3 DNA reads as TGTGCCAGCAGCCCCCAACTAGCGGGAGGGCAAGAGACCCAGTACTTC. Its protein product is CASSPQLAGGQETQYF.

The gene calls are TRBV10-3 and TRBJ2-7; 9 bases line up with TRBD1. CDR1 is ENHRY and CDR2 is SYGVKD in the germline V gene. The CDR3 has 16 amino acids. Trimming at V came to 3 bases and at J to 3 bases, leaving 9 bases not matched to a gene. CDR3 residues: CAISDRTGQGSYEQYF. The CDR3 bases are TGTGCCATCAGTGACCGAACGGGACAGGGTAGCTACGAGCAGTACTTC.

CDR3 region: CASSLGQQYGYTF. The CDR3 nucleotides read TGCGCCAGCAGCTTGGGACAGCAATATGGCTACACCTTC. This sequence joins TRBV5-1 and TRBJ1-2; a possible D gene is TRBD1 (5 bases). Germline V gives CDR1 SGHRS, CDR2 YFSETQ. This CDR3 has 13 amino acids. Trimming stripped 0 bases from V and 5 bases from J, with 8 bases between.

V and J are TRBV5-6 and TRBJ2-5, with TRBD1 matching over 8 bases. Losses at the gene ends were 6 bases for V and 1 base for J; bases not matched to a gene: 8. CDR1 and CDR2 (germline): SGHDT, YYEEEE. The CDR3 runs to 15 residues. The CDR3 loop reads CASTAPGQAQETQYF. The CDR3, as DNA: TGTGCCAGCACTGCGCCGGGACAGGCCCAAGAGACCCAGTACTTC.

This chain uses TRBV30 with TRBJ2-1; D possibly corresponds to TRBD2 (6 bases). Per germline, CDR1 GTSNPN and CDR2 SVGIG (reference sequence). CDR3 length: 14 residues. The V end was cut by 2 bases, the J end by 8 bases, with 16 bases between. CDR3 nucleotide sequence: TGTGCCTGGAGTTACGGGGGAGGTATCGATGAGCAGTTCTTC. This sequence encodes CAWSYGGGIDEQFF.

This clonotype was counted between two and nine times. The J gene is TRBJ1-2, the V gene TRBV7-9; the D gene is possibly TRBD1 (5 bases). The ends were cut back, 5 bases at V and 4 bases at J, with 14 bases in the middle. The CDR3 has 14 residues. CDR1 is SEHNR, CDR2 FQNEAQ, per germline (reference sequence). The DNA for the CDR3 is TGTGCCAGCAGCCGGCGGGGGACTCCCTATGGCTACACCTTC. Encoded protein: CASSRRGTPYGYTF.

This chain connects TRBV29-1 to TRBJ1-2; possibly TRBD1 for D (6 bases). CDR1 is SQVTM, CDR2 ANQGSEA, per germline. The CDR3 has 12 residues. Between the trimmed V and J ends, which lost 4 bases and 14 bases, there was a span of 20 bases. The CDR3 DNA reads as TGCAGCGTTGGGGGACCTACAGGGCTTAAGACCTTC. This gives the protein CSVGGPTGLKTF.

This chain links TRBV19 with TRBJ1-2; TRBD1 matches at 9 bases. J gave up 6 bases and V 5 bases, and 10 bases lay outside the gene matches. Germline V gene lookup returns CDR1 LNHDA and CDR2 SQIVND (reference sequence). The CDR3 runs 15 residues. The chain's CDR3 is CASSGPGQGYDGYTF. The CDR3 bases are TGTGCCAGTAGTGGGCCGGGACAGGGATATGATGGCTACACCTTC.

This clonotype was recorded a few times. This chain joins TRBV28 and TRBJ2-5, with D possibly being TRBD2 (5 bases). The CDR3 is 14 residues long. Germline V gives CDR1 MDHEN, CDR2 SYDVKM. V lost 6 bases and J lost 1, with 12 bases in between. CDR3 coding DNA: TGTGCCAGCAGCACCCTTCTAGCCCAAGAGACCCAGTACTTC. It is translated as CASSTLLAQETQYF. Full variable domain (rest looked up from reference TRBV28 and TRBJ2-5): DVKVTQSSRYLVKRTGEKVFLECVQDMDHENMFWYRQDPGLGLRLIYFSYDVKMKEKGDIPEGYSVSREKKERFSLILESASTNQTSMYLCASSTLLAQETQYFGPGTRLLVL.

This clonotype appeared many times. The J gene is TRBJ2-7, the V gene TRBV29-1; the D gene is possibly TRBD2 (5 bases). This CDR3 has 12 residues. With 7 bases removed from V and 2 bases from J, the gap between germline ends came to 12 bases. Germline assignment: CDR1 SQVTM and CDR2 ANQGSEA. CDR3 nucleotide sequence: TGCAGCGCCGGAGGCCGCGCCTACGAGCAGTACTTC. Its translation: CSAGGRAYEQYF.

V is TRBV2 and J is TRBJ2-1, with TRBD2 identical over 10 bases. After removal of 2 bases from V and 0 bases from J, the junction contained 10 bases not matched to a gene. Per germline, CDR1 SNHLY and CDR2 FYNNEI. CDR3 size: 19 residues. CDR3 protein: CASSEWGASGSSSYNEQFF. CDR3 bases: TGTGCCAGCAGTGAATGGGGGGCTAGCGGGAGTAGCTCCTACAATGAGCAGTTCTTC. Based on the CDR3 plus reference TRBV2 and TRBJ2-1, the full variable domain is EPEVTQTPSHQVTQMGQEVILRCVPISNHLYFYWYRQILGQKVEFLVSFYNNEISEKSEIFDDQFSVERPDGSNFTLKIRSTKLEDSAMYFCASSEWGASGSSSYNEQFFGPGTRLTVL.

A few counts support this clonotype. The chain couples TRBV7-8 to TRBJ1-5; no firm D call. Germline values: CDR1 SGHVS, CDR2 FQNEAQ. V lost 1 base and J lost 4, with 11 bases in between. There are 15 residues in the CDR3. The CDR3 nucleotides read TGTGCCAGCAGCTTAGTTACGACCACTAATCAGCCCCAGCATTTT. Translating it yields CASSLVTTTNQPQHF.

Many counts were recorded for this clonotype. The chain uses TRBV5-1 and TRBJ1-4; D is undetermined. In germline, CDR1 is SGHRS, CDR2 YFSETQ. The CDR3 covers 17 residues. The V end lost 3 bases, the J end lost 3 bases, and 18 bases lay between the germline ends. As DNA, the CDR3 is TGCGCCAGCAGCTCACACTTTTCGCGACGGGCTAATGAAAAACTGTTTTTT. Amino acids: CASSSHFSRRANEKLFF.

CDR3 in DNA: TGTGCCATCAGTGGCCCCCGGACTAGCGGAGTGAACAATGAGCAGTTCTTC. It codes for CAISGPRTSGVNNEQFF. The chain has TRBV10-3 and TRBJ2-1; 10 bases align to TRBD2. CDR1 and CDR2 (germline): ENHRY, SYGVKD. The CDR3 consists of 17 residues. V lost 4 bases and J lost 5; bases outside the gene matches: 11.

The chain has TRBV5-1 and TRBJ2-7; a weak D match, TRBD1 (5 bases). The CDR3 is made up of 15 amino acids. The germline V and J ends were trimmed by 4 bases and 5 bases, with 19 bases remaining between them. Germline V gene sequence: CDR1 SGHRS, CDR2 YFSETQ. The CDR3 region is CASSPRLGQGDEQYF. CDR3 DNA: TGCGCCAGCAGCCCAAGACTTGGGCAAGGGGACGAGCAGTACTTC. Complete variable domain (other parts from reference TRBV5-1 and TRBJ2-7): KAGVTQTPRYLIKTRGQQVTLSCSPISGHRSVSWYQQTPGQGLQFLFEYFSETQRNKGNFPGRFSGRQFSNSRSEMNVSTLELGDSALYLCASSPRLGQGDEQYFGPGTRLTVT.

V and J are TRBV20-1 and TRBJ2-1, with 9 bases identical to TRBD2. The CDR3 extends over 14 amino acids. Unmatched junction bases numbered 3, after V lost 3 bases and J lost 3 bases. The germline gives CDR1 DFQATT, CDR2 SNEGSKA (reference sequence). CDR3: CSASSGGFYNEQFF. The CDR3 bases are TGCAGTGCTAGTAGCGGGGGATTCTACAATGAGCAGTTCTTC.